This T cell receptor (beta chain) was identified during a study of T-cell memory formation after mild COVID-19. This clonotype has only a few counts. Its specificity is not known. Germline CDR1 and CDR2: LNHDA and SQIVND (reference sequence). The CDR3 loop spans 16 amino acids. Trimming left V 0 bases short and J 6 bases short, with 17 bases between. Study results and caveats: CD8+ contracting clones occupied EMRA, while CD4+ ones occupied mainly CM and EM. Researchers found some responding clones in pre-infection memory, a sign that cross-reactive memory joined.

Libraries for TCRalpha and TCRbeta carried sample barcodes and unique molecular identifiers via 5'RACE. In TCRdb, the 5' RACE reads were re-called with MiXCR into one record per CDR3 protein. There are 250,000 to 300,000 distinct CDR3 sequences in the sample; roughly 15% occur only once, and more than 20% lies in the top ten. The sample taken for sequencing was PBMCs or a T cell subset sorted from them (not recorded which). The chain has TRBV19 and TRBJ1-2; unclear D gene. This receptor was taken from a man in his late teens or twenties who had mild COVID-19 (a few samples of this study predate the infection). Cell type and time point are not known. For the CDR3, the DNA is TGTGCCAGTAGTATAGATAGACGCGGAGTGGTGGATGGCTACACCTTC. It specifies CASSIDRRGVVDGYTF.